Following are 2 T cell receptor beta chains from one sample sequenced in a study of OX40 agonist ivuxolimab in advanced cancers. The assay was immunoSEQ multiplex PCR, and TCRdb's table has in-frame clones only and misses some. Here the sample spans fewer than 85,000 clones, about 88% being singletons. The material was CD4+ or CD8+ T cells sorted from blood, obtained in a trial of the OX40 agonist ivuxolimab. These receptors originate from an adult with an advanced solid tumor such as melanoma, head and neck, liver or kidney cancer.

Here the CDR3 DNA reads TGTGCCAGCAGCTTAACTAATGAAAAACTGTTTTTT. Translated: CASSLTNEKLFF. V gene TRBV7-2 combines with J gene TRBJ1-4; no clear D gene. V dropped 2 bases and J dropped 2 bases, with 0 bases sitting between them. Germline assignment: CDR1 SGHTA and CDR2 FQGNSA. The CDR3 is 12 amino acids.

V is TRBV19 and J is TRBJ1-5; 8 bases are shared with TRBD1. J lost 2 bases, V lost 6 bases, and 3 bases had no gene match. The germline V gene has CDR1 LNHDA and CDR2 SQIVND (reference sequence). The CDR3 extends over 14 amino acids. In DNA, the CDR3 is TGTGCCAGTAGCGACAGGGGTGGCAATCAGCCCCAGCATTTT. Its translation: CASSDRGGNQPQHF.